The text below deals with one T cell receptor (beta chain). This record belongs to a study of blood T cell repertoires in COVID-19. Study overall: The United States, Italy and Spain supplied acute and convalescent COVID-19 samples.

As originally analysed: The assay estimated nucleated cells by amplifying reference gene primers. Generated by immunoSEQ multiplex PCR, the TCRdb table keeps only in-frame clones and is missing some. The V and J calls and the clone size are those of that table, but D and trimming were determined from the DNA. The table shows 95,000 or so clones, with roughly 90% occurring only once. The sequencing input was peripheral blood. The sequence derives from an elderly man with active or convalescent COVID-19.

The CDR3 is CASSTTTGLTGELFF. The CDR3 DNA sequence: TGTGCCAGCAGTACCACGACAGGGCTTACCGGGGAGCTGTTTTTT. The chain combines TRBV6-2 or TRBV6-3 with TRBJ2-2; 7 bases line up with TRBD1. Germline V gene data show CDR1 as MNHEY and CDR2 as SVGEGT. This CDR3 contains 15 residues. Germline trimming cut 5 bases from V and 5 bases from J; bases unmatched to any gene: 8.